This TCR beta chain was sequenced during a study of blood T cell repertoires in COVID-19 (dated by TCRdb to about 2020). With regard to the full study: Samples covering the acute and convalescent phases of COVID-19 were provided by collaborators in the United States, Italy and Spain. The material from the prospective study consisted of cDNA or gDNA derived from T cells, B-cell-depleted T cells, or PBMCs. Subjects who had been exposed to COVID-19, were actively infected with it, or had recovered from it provided the deeply sampled blood TCRbeta repertoires that made up the dataset. The repertoires were released in a freely available public database meant as a resource for research on the immune response to SARS-CoV-2. Samples came from the ongoing ImmuneRACE study (first 160 participants) plus 1,254 subjects from 6 global collaborators. The sample metadata nearly always contained a de-identified subject ID, COVID-19 status, age in years and sex. Where available, HLA class I and class II types were taken from metadata supplied by the sample provider and were not determined by assay-based typing.

On the study overall, not on this receptor specifically: The quantity of clinical and demographic metadata differed by source and by participant and was supplied without curation.

The immunoSEQ Assay, a bias-controlled multiplex PCR, was used to amplify TCRbeta CDR3 regions from genomic DNA. Per the source publication's procedure: The number of nucleated cells in each sample was estimated by amplification of reference gene primers within the assay. To quantify the absolute abundance of each unique TCRbeta CDR3 rearrangement, sequence reads were collapsed and filtered. For each sample, productive Simpson clonality was calculated as the square root of Simpson's diversity index over productive rearrangements. TCRdb carries this immuneACCESS record with in-frame sequences only. Its versions omit some clonotypes, under half of them owing to an unresolved V gene in the studies checked, with the rest unexplained. V and J calls and clone size are copied from that table; D and trimming were computed from the DNA. Recorded for this sample are 100,000 or so clones; more than 75% of them occurred a single time. The top ten clonotypes cover approximately 6.7% of the sample.

The CDR3 spans 13 residues, from the cysteine through the phenylalanine. Only the CDR3 DNA stays, 39 bases, in frame from base 1. V drops 1 base and J drops 2 bases, leaving 5 bases in between. Reading the germline V gene (reference sequence) gives CDR1 SEHNR and CDR2 FQNEAQ. This clone was seen a few times. This receptor's antigen is unknown. Base qualities are missing; no much larger clone stands one base away. The collaborating institutions used their own protocols to collect whole blood in K2EDTA tubes. For TCRbeta analysis, collaborators shipped samples as frozen whole blood, isolated PBMCs, or DNA extracted from either of those sample types.

This chain joins TRBV7-9 to TRBJ1-1, with the D gene not clear enough to name. The sequence derives from a man in his fifties or sixties with active or convalescent COVID-19. The sample consisted of peripheral blood. The CDR3 corresponds to CASSLEANTEAFF. The bases are TGTGCCAGCAGCTTAGAAGCAAACACTGAAGCTTTCTTT.